The 22 T cell receptor beta chains below all came from one sample that was sequenced in a study of T cell repertoires in cytomegalovirus infection (dated by TCRdb to between 2017 and 2020). Sequenced using an Illumina HiSeq 1500. In-frame beta chains were kept once TCRdb had trimmed the public reads at Q25 with fastp and called clones with MiXCR. Under each unique CDR3 protein, matching rows form one entry showing the most common genes and DNA. The sample table holds 700,000 to 950,000 distinct CDR3 sequences, of which less than 35% were seen once. The top ten clones comprise around 12% of the sample. Their cognate antigens are unknown. Taken with the paper, the label for treatment or condition translates to: in vitro stimulation with specific CMV peptide epitopes to enrich CMV-specific T cells. The sequences come from cultured CD8+ T cells from PBMCs, collected from culture after CMV antigen stimulation. The source is a human donor in good health (CMV status not recorded). Some clones in this sample may be carry-over from other donors' samples.

The genes are TRBV4-3 and TRBJ1-5; no definite D call. V was clipped by 6 bases and J by 2 bases, with 11 bases between them. The V gene's germline CDR1 is LGHNA and CDR2 YSLEER. CDR3 length: 14 residues. The CDR3 sequence: CASSKSLGNQPQHF. In DNA form, the CDR3 reads TGCGCCAGCAGTAAATCGTTAGGCAATCAGCCCCAGCATTTT.

The J gene is TRBJ1-1, the V gene TRBV11-2, with no clear D. V gave up 5 bases and J gave up 6 bases, with 19 bases separating them. Per the germline V gene, CDR1 is SGHAT and CDR2 is FQNNGV. The CDR3 runs 15 residues. The CDR3 DNA sequence: TGTGCCAGCAGCCCCCGACCCATAGACACTTCTGAAGCTTTCTTT. Its translation is CASSPRPIDTSEAFF.

This clonotype was counted many times. CDR3 sequence: CALGQRRTEAFF. The CDR3 nucleotides read TGTGCCTTAGGACAGAGAAGAACTGAAGCTTTCTTT. This rearrangement joins TRBV2 to TRBJ1-1, with D perhaps matching TRBD1 (6 bases). The ends were cut back, 11 bases at V and 5 bases at J, with 15 bases in the middle. There are 12 residues in the CDR3. CDR1 is SNHLY, CDR2 FYNNEI, per germline.

The sample holds a few counts of this clonotype. CDR3 region: CSARDSRGTSGVTGELFF. CDR3 DNA sequence: TGCAGTGCTAGAGATTCAAGGGGGACTAGCGGGGTCACCGGGGAGCTGTTTTTT. The V call is TRBV20-1, the J call TRBJ2-2; TRBD2 aligns across 13 bases. From germline, CDR1 is DFQATT and CDR2 SNEGSKA (reference sequence). Trimming cost V 0 bases and J 4 bases; bases outside gene matches: 8. This CDR3 is built from 18 residues.

This clonotype was counted a few times. The chain couples TRBV5-1 to TRBJ2-7; unclear D gene. Trimming cost V 1 base and J 4 bases, with 12 bases left between them. The V gene's germline CDR1 is SGHRS and CDR2 YFSETQ. CDR3 length: 14 amino acids. The CDR3 loop reads CASSLLGVPYEQYV. CDR3 nucleotide sequence: TGCGCCAGCAGCTTGCTTGGGGTCCCTTACGAGCAGTACGTC.

V gene TRBV20-1 combines with J gene TRBJ2-1; 8 bases are a match to TRBD1. The trim removed 6 bases at V and 7 bases at J, leaving 5 bases unmatched. From germline, CDR1 is DFQATT and CDR2 SNEGSKA (reference sequence). The CDR3 spans 12 residues. This CDR3 is CSAWTGWNEQFF. The CDR3, as DNA: TGCAGTGCGTGGACAGGGTGGAATGAGCAGTTCTTC.

The chain employs TRBV6-6 and TRBJ2-1; no clear D gene. Germline V gives CDR1 MNHNY, CDR2 SVGAGI (reference sequence). The V gene lost 0 bases and the J gene lost 7 bases, with 4 bases spanning the gap. The CDR3 sequence is 12 residues long. The CDR3, as DNA: TGTGCCAGCAGTTACTCGATAAATGAGCAGTTCTTC. Amino acids: CASSYSINEQFF.

In this sample, this clonotype turned up a few times. The chain uses TRBV14 and TRBJ1-1, with D possibly being TRBD1 (5 bases). Germline-derived CDR1 and CDR2 are SGHDN and FVKESK. This CDR3 comprises 15 residues. Trimming left V 0 bases short and J 0 bases short, with 8 bases between. CDR3 DNA sequence: TGTGCCAGCAGCCAAGAAGGACATATGAACACTGAAGCTTTCTTT. Encoded protein: CASSQEGHMNTEAFF. Using reference TRBV14 and TRBJ1-1 for the parts outside the CDR3, the full variable domain is EAGVTQFPSHSVIEKGQTVTLRCDPISGHDNLYWYRRVMGKEIKFLLHFVKESKQDESGMPNNRFLAERTGGTYSTLKVQPAELEDSGVYFCASSQEGHMNTEAFFGQGTRLTVV.

The rearrangement links TRBV27 to TRBJ2-7; TRBD1 agrees at 7 bases. This CDR3 region has 14 residues. The trim removed 6 bases at V and 2 bases at J, leaving 7 bases unmatched. The germline gives CDR1 MNHEY, CDR2 SMNVEV (reference sequence). CDR3 nucleotide sequence: TGTGCCAGCAGCCCGGGACAGTCACCCTACGAGCAGTACTTC. Its translation is CASSPGQSPYEQYF.

The V call is TRBV6-5, the J call TRBJ1-3; D might be TRBD1 (5 bases). Germline values: CDR1 MNHEY, CDR2 SVGAGI. This CDR3 comprises 14 residues. With 2 bases removed from V and 3 bases from J, the gap between germline ends came to 8 bases. CDR3 sequence reads: CASSYGQGGNTIYF. The CDR3 DNA sequence: TGTGCCAGCAGTTACGGGCAGGGTGGAAACACCATATATTTT.

This clonotype was detected only a few times. J is TRBJ1-6 and V is TRBV12-5; 7 bases are a match to TRBD1. Germline lookup yields CDR1 LGHNT and CDR2 FRNRAP. After removal of 3 bases from V and 3 bases from J, the junction contained 8 bases not matched to a gene. CDR3 length: 17 amino acids. The CDR3 coding sequence is TGTGCTAGTGGTTTCCACCGACAGGGATTCTATAATTCACCCCTCCACTTT. As protein: CASGFHRQGFYNSPLHF.

This clonotype turned up a few times. This chain connects TRBV11-1 to TRBJ2-3, with no clear D. V was trimmed by 1 base and J by 4 bases, leaving 15 bases between them. Looked up from germline, CDR1 is SGHAT and CDR2 is FQDESV (reference sequence). The CDR3 length is 16 residues. The CDR3 DNA reads as TGTGCCAGCAGCTTAGAGCTGGACGGGTGGGCAGATACGCAGTATTTT. The encoded protein is CASSLELDGWADTQYF.

The chain is built from TRBV19 and TRBJ2-1; a weak D match, TRBD2 (6 bases). The CDR3 contains 16 residues. Trimming left V 2 bases short and J 2 bases short, with 13 bases between. The germline V gene encodes CDR1 LNHDA and CDR2 SQIVND (reference sequence). Here the CDR3 reads CASSIMGGATYNEQFF. The DNA for the CDR3 is TGTGCCAGTAGTATAATGGGCGGGGCGACCTACAATGAGCAGTTCTTC.

The chain has TRBV15 and TRBJ2-3; 8 bases align to TRBD1. CDR3 length: 14 amino acids. Germline V gene lookup returns CDR1 LNHNV and CDR2 YYDKDF (reference sequence). The junction had 4 bases not matched to a gene; V was cut back by 4 bases and J by 4 bases. The CDR3 DNA sequence: TGTGCCACCAGCATGGGGACAGGCGCAGATACGCAGTATTTT. Its translation: CATSMGTGADTQYF.

J is TRBJ1-2 and V is TRBV5-6; D is possibly TRBD1 (5 bases). This CDR3 contains 17 residues. V was pared by 4 bases and J by 4 bases, with 23 bases between. CDR1 SGHDT and CDR2 YYEEEE come from the germline V gene. The CDR3 DNA sequence: TGTGCCAGCAGCCGGGGGGGTAGCGGACTCCTTACCTATGGCTACACCTTC. Its protein is CASSRGGSGLLTYGYTF.

The CDR3 sequence is CASSPTGTRRGNEQFF. CDR3 bases: TGTGCCAGCAGCCCAACCGGGACCAGAAGGGGCAATGAGCAGTTCTTC. The chain is built from TRBV14 and TRBJ2-1; D assignment may be TRBD1 or TRBD2 (5 bases each). Germline V gene sequence: CDR1 SGHDN, CDR2 FVKESK. V was trimmed by 4 bases and J by 6 bases, leaving 19 bases between them. This CDR3 is built from 16 residues.

V and J are TRBV7-6 and TRBJ1-6, with D perhaps matching TRBD1 (5 bases). CDR3 length: 14 residues. In germline, CDR1 is SGHVS, CDR2 FNYEAQ. V was shortened by 1 base and J by 14 bases, with 15 bases between the two germline ends. CDR3 region: CASSLEVDPGALHF. DNA of the CDR3: TGTGCCAGCAGCTTAGAGGTGGACCCGGGGGCCCTCCACTTT.

V usage is TRBV15 and J usage is TRBJ2-2; D unresolved. Trimming took 4 bases from V and 1 from J, leaving 7 bases between them. The CDR3 is made up of 14 amino acids. Germline CDR1 reads LNHNV; CDR2 reads YYDKDF (reference sequence). The CDR3 region has the DNA TGTGCCACCAGCATACGGCGGAACACCGGGGAGCTGTTTTTT. Translating gives CATSIRRNTGELFF.

This sequence joins TRBV7-2 and TRBJ2-1, with a possible D match to TRBD2 (6 bases). Germline V gives CDR1 SGHTA, CDR2 FQGNSA. This CDR3 has 15 amino acids. V dropped 1 base and J dropped 9 bases, with 16 bases sitting between them. CDR3 nucleotide sequence: TGTGCCAGCAGCTTAGGGGGCGGGGACGGGAGTGAGCAGTTCTTC. It is translated as CASSLGGGDGSEQFF.

This clonotype has a handful of counts. The chain is built from TRBV7-9 and TRBJ1-1; no reliable D call. Germline lookup yields CDR1 SEHNR and CDR2 FQNEAQ (reference sequence). CDR3 length equals 15 residues. V lost 3 bases, J lost 4 bases, and 15 bases lay in between. This chain's CDR3 is CASSLLIGPLTEAFF. The CDR3 DNA follows: TGTGCCAGCAGCTTGCTCATAGGCCCTCTCACTGAAGCTTTCTTT.

This clonotype has more than one count but fewer than ten. The chain links TRBV23-1 to TRBJ2-5, with 11 bases identical to TRBD2. TRBV23-1 carries the ORF label, with uncertain function. The CDR3 is 19 amino acids. J was trimmed by 4 bases and V by 0 bases; bases with no gene match: 13. The CDR3 DNA sequence: TGCGCCAGCAGTCAATCTCGAGTAGCGGGGGGGCGGAGGCGAGAGACCCAGTACTTC. Encoded protein: CASSQSRVAGGRRRETQYF.

The chain links TRBV6-1 to TRBJ2-1; a possible D gene is TRBD1 (6 bases). The germline V gene encodes CDR1 MNHNS and CDR2 SASEGT. This CDR3 has 14 residues. V was pared by 7 bases and J by 9 bases, with 19 bases between. CDR3 sequence (DNA): TGTGCCAGCATGAGTCACCACAGGGTTGGTGAGCAGTTCTTC. Protein sequence: CASMSHHRVGEQFF.